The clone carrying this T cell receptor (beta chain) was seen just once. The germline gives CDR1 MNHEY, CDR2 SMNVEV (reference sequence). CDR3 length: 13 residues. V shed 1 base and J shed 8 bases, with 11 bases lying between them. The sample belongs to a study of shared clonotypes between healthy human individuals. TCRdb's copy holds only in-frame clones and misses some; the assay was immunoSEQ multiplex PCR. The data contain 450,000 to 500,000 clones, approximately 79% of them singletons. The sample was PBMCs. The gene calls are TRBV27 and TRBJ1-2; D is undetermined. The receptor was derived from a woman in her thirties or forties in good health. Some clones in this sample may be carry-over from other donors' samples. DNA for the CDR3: TGTGCCAGCAGTTTATACTCGGGAGTAGGCTACACCTTC. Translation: CASSLYSGVGYTF.